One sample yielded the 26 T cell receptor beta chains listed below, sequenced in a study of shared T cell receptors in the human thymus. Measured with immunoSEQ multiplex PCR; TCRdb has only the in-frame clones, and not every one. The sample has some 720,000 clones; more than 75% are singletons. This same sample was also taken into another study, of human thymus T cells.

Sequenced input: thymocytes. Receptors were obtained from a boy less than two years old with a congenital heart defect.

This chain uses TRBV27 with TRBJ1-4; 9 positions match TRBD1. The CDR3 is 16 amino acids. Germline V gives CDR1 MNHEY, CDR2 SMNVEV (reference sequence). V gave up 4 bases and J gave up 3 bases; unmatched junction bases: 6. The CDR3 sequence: CASSYLQGAANEKLFF. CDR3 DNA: TGTGCCAGCAGTTACCTACAGGGGGCGGCTAATGAAAAACTGTTTTTT.

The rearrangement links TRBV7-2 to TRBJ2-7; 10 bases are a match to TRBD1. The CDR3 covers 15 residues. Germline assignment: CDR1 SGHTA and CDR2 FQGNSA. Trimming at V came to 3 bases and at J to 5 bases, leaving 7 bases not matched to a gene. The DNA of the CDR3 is TGTGCCAGCAGCTTTAGACAGGGGGCGCGCAACGAGCAGTACTTC. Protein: CASSFRQGARNEQYF.

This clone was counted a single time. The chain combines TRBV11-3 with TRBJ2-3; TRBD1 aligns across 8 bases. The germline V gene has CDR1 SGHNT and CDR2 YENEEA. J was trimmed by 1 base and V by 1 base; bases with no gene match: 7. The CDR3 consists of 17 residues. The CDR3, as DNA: TGTGCCAGCAGCTTAGGGCTGGGACAGGAACGCACAGATACGCAGTATTTT. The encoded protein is CASSLGLGQERTDTQYF. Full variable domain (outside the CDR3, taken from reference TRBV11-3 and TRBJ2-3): EAGVVQSPRYKIIEKKQPVAFWCNPISGHNTLYWYLQNLGQGPELLIRYENEEAVDDSQLPKDRFSAERLKGVDSTLKIQPAELGDSAVYLCASSLGLGQERTDTQYFGPGTRLTVL.

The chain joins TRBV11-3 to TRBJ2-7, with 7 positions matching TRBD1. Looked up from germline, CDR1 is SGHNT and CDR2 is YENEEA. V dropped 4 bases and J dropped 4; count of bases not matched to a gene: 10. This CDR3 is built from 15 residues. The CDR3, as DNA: TGTGCCAGCAGCTCCCTACAGGGGAATATGTACGAGCAGTACTTC. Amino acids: CASSSLQGNMYEQYF.

The CDR3 coding sequence is TGTGCCAGCAGCCCCCCTAACGTCTCAAGGGAGGCCCCTAGCTACGAGCAGTACTTC. Translation: CASSPPNVSREAPSYEQYF. The chain uses TRBV4-2 and TRBJ2-7; TRBD2 is a possible D gene (6 bases). The CDR3 totals 19 residues. Between the trimmed V and J ends, which lost 4 bases and 3 bases, there was a span of 28 bases. From germline, CDR1 is LGHNA and CDR2 YNFKEQ.

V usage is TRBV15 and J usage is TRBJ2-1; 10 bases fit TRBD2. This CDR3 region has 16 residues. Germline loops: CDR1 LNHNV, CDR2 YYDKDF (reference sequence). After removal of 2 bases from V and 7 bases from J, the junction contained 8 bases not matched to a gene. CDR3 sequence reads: CATSRNPSGSRNEQFF. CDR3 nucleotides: TGTGCCACCAGCAGAAACCCTAGCGGGAGTCGTAATGAGCAGTTCTTC.

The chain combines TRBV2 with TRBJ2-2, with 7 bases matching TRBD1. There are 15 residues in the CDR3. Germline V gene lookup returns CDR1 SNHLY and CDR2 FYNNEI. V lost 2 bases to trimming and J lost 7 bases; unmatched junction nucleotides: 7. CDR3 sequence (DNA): TGTGCCAGCAGTGAACGGAAGGGGGCGGGCGGGGAGCTGTTTTTT. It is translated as CASSERKGAGGELFF. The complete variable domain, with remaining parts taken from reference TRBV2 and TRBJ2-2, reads EPEVTQTPSHQVTQMGQEVILRCVPISNHLYFYWYRQILGQKVEFLVSFYNNEISEKSEIFDDQFSVERPDGSNFTLKIRSTKLEDSAMYFCASSERKGAGGELFFGEGSRLTVL.

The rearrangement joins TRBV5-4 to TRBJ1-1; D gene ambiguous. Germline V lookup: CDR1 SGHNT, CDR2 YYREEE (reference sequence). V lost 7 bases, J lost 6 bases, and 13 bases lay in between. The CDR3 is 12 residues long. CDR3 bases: TGTGCCAGCCCGATGGGGAGTTCTGAAGCTTTCTTT. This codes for CASPMGSSEAFF. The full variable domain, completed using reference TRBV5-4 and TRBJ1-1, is ETGVTQSPTHLIKTRGQQVTLRCSSQSGHNTVSWYQQALGQGPQFIFQYYREEENGRGNFPPRFSGLQFPNYSSELNVNALELDDSALYLCASPMGSSEAFFGQGTRLTVV.

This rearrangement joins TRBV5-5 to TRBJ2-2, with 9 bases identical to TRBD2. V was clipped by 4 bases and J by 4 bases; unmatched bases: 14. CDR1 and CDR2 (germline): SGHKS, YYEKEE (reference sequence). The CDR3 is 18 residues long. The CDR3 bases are TGTGCCAGCAGCCTCACAAACGCGGGAGGGGCGGGCACCGGGGAGCTGTTTTTT. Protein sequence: CASSLTNAGGAGTGELFF.

Here the CDR3 reads CGVRPYEQYF. CDR3 coding DNA: TGCGGGGTCAGGCCCTACGAGCAGTACTTC. This chain links TRBV23-1 with TRBJ2-7; D unclear. TRBV23-1 is designated an ORF whose function remains uncertain. The CDR3 contains 10 residues.

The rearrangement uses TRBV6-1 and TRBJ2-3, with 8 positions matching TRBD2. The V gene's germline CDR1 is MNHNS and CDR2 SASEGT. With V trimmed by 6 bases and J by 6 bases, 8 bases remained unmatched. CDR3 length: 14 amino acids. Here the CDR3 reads CASRLSGNGDTQYF. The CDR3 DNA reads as TGTGCCAGCAGGCTTAGCGGGAACGGGGATACGCAGTATTTT.

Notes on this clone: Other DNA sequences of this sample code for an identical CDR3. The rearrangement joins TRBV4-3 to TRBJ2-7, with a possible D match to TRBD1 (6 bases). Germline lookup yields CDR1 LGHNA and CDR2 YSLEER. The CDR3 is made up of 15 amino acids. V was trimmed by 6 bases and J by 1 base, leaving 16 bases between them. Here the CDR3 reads CASSVGKTGSYEQYF. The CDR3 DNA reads TGCGCCAGCAGTGTTGGGAAGACAGGTTCCTACGAGCAGTACTTC.

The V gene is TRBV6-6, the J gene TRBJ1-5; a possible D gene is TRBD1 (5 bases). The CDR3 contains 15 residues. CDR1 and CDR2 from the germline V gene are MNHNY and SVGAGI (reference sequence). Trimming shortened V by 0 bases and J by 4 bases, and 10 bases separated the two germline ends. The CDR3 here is CASSYSKGHNQPQHF. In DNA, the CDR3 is TGTGCCAGCAGTTACTCGAAGGGGCATAATCAGCCCCAGCATTTT.

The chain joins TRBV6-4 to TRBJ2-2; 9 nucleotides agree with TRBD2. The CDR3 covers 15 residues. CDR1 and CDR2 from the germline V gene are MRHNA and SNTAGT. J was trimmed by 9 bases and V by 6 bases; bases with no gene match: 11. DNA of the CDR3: TGTGCCAGCAGAGATAGCGGGGGAGAACACCGGGAGCTGTTTTTT. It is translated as CASRDSGGEHRELFF.

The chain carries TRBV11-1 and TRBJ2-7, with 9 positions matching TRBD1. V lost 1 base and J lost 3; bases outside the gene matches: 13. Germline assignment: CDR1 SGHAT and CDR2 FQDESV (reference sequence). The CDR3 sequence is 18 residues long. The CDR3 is CASSLEVLRTGASYEQYF. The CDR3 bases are TGTGCCAGCAGCTTAGAAGTCCTAAGGACAGGGGCCAGCTACGAGCAGTACTTC.

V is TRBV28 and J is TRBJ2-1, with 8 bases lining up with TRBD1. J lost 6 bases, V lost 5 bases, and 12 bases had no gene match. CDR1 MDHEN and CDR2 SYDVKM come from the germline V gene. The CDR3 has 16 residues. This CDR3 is CASSPPTGDIGNEQFF. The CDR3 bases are TGTGCCAGCAGTCCGCCGACAGGGGATATAGGCAATGAGCAGTTCTTC.

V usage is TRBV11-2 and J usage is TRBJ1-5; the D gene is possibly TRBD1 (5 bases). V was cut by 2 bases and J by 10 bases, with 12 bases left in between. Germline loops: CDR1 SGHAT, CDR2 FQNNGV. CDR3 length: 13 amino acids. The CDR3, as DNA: TGTGCCAGCAGCTTACGGGGGGATCGTCCCCAGCATTTT. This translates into CASSLRGDRPQHF.

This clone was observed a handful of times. The CDR3 DNA follows: TGTGCCAGCAGTGAAGTTGGCCCGGGACAGGGGCCGGGGGAGCAGTACTTC. Protein sequence: CASSEVGPGQGPGEQYF. The V call is TRBV2, the J call TRBJ2-7; 10 nucleotides agree with TRBD1. CDR1 SNHLY and CDR2 FYNNEI come from the germline V gene. V shed 1 base and J 7 bases; nucleotides not matched to a gene: 13. The CDR3 consists of 17 residues.

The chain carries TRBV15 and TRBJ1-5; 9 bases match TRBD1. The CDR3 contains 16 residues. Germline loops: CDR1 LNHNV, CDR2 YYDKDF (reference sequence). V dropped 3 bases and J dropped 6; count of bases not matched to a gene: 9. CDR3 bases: TGTGCCACCAGCAGTAACGTGGGACAGGGCGGTCAGCCCCAGCATTTT. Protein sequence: CATSSNVGQGGQPQHF.

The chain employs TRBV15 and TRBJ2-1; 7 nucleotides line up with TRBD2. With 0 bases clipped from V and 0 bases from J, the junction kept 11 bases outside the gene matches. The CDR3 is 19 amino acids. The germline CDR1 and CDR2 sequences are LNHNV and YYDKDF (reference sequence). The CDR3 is CATSRDIGGRIISYNEQFF. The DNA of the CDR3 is TGTGCCACCAGCAGAGATATAGGCGGGAGAATCATCTCCTACAATGAGCAGTTCTTC.

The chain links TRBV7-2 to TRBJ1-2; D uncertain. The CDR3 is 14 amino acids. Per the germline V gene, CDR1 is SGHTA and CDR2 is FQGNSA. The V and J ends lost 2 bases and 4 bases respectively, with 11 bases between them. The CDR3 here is CASSLLYSSYGYTF. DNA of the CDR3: TGTGCCAGCAGCTTACTTTACAGCTCCTATGGCTACACCTTC.

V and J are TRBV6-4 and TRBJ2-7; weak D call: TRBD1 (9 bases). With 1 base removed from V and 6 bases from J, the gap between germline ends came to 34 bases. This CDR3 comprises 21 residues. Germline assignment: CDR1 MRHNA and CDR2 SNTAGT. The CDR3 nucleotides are TGTGCCAGCAGTGACTTACGGGACAGGGAACAGCGGGAGCTCTCGTCCCGCGAGCAGTACTTC. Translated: CASSDLRDREQRELSSREQYF.

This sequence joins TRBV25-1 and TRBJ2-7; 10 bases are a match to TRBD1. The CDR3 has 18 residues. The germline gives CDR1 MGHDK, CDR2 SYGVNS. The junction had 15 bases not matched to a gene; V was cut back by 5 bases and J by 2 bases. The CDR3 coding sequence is TGTGCCAGCAGTCCGGACAGGGGGTACGGGAACGATACCTACGAGCAGTACTTC. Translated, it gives CASSPDRGYGNDTYEQYF.

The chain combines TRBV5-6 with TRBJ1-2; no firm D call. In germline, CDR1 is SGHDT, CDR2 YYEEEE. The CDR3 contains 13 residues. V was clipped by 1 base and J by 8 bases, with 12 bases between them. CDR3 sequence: CASSLLGSHGYTF. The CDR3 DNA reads TGTGCCAGCAGCTTGTTAGGGAGTCACGGCTACACCTTC.

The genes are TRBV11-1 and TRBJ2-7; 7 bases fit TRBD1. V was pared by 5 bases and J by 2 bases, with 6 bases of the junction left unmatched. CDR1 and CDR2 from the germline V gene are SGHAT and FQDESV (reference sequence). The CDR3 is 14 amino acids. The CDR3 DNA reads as TGTGCCAGCAGCCCCCGGGACAGACCCTACGAGCAGTACTTC. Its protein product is CASSPRDRPYEQYF.

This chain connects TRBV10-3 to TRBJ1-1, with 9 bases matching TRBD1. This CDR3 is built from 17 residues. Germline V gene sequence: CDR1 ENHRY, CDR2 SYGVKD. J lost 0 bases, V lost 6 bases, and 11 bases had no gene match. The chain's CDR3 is CAIRGYRGPTLNTEAFF. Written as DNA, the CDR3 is TGTGCCATCAGAGGGTACAGGGGGCCCACCTTGAACACTGAAGCTTTCTTT.